Following are 15 T cell receptor beta chains from one sample sequenced in a study of cytomegalovirus exposure and HLA in healthy donors. Primers included in the PCR were 60 Vbeta and 13 Jbeta primers. Profiled with immunoSEQ multiplex PCR; TCRdb holds only in-frame clones, not every one. The sample records approximately 300,000 clones, 80% being singletons. The specimen sequenced was PBMCs. All receptors come from a girl aged 2-10 years in good health and CMV-seronegative.

The chain carries TRBV6-1 and TRBJ2-2; a weak D match, TRBD2 (7 bases). Germline-derived CDR1 and CDR2 are MNHNS and SASEGT. This CDR3 spans 14 amino acids. V shed 10 bases and J shed 3 bases, with 15 bases lying between them. In DNA form, the CDR3 reads TGTGCCACAACAAGAGGGGGGGACACCGGGGAGCTGTTTTTT. Its translation is CATTRGGDTGELFF.

The CDR3 nucleotides read TGTGCCAGCAGTGAGCAGCGCTATGGCTACACCTTC. It yields the protein CASSEQRYGYTF. The rearrangement links TRBV6-1 to TRBJ1-2; D is ambiguous. The germline gives CDR1 MNHNS, CDR2 SASEGT. V was cut by 3 bases and J by 4 bases, with 6 bases left in between. This CDR3 is built from 12 residues.

This chain links TRBV6-1 with TRBJ1-1; no reliable D call. In germline, CDR1 is MNHNS, CDR2 SASEGT. Trimming stripped 2 bases from V and 3 bases from J, with 10 bases between. The CDR3 length is 14 residues. CDR3 residues: CASSESKHDTEAFF. The CDR3 nucleotides read TGTGCCAGCAGTGAATCAAAACACGACACTGAAGCTTTCTTT.

The J gene is TRBJ1-2, the V gene TRBV30; TRBD1 agrees at 7 bases. CDR1 and CDR2 from the germline V gene are GTSNPN and SVGIG (reference sequence). Losses at the gene ends were 6 bases for V and 4 bases for J; bases not matched to a gene: 8. This CDR3 is built from 13 residues. This chain's CDR3 is CACQGQIAYGYTF. CDR3 nucleotides: TGTGCCTGCCAGGGACAGATCGCCTATGGCTACACCTTC.

The chain couples TRBV27 to TRBJ2-7, with D perhaps matching TRBD1 (6 bases). The CDR3 has 16 residues. The germline gives CDR1 MNHEY, CDR2 SMNVEV (reference sequence). V was pared by 3 bases and J by 1 base, with 16 bases between. The CDR3 DNA reads as TGTGCCAGCAGTTTGGGGGCCGGGCGCGGGTCCTACGAGCAGTACTTC. It codes for CASSLGAGRGSYEQYF.

V gene TRBV27 combines with J gene TRBJ1-2, with 7 nucleotides matching TRBD1. J was trimmed by 6 bases and V by 1 base; bases with no gene match: 8. The CDR3 is made up of 15 amino acids. CDR1 MNHEY and CDR2 SMNVEV come from the germline V gene (reference sequence). CDR3 nucleotide sequence: TGTGCCAGCAGTTTATTCAAGACAGGGTTGAATGGCTACACCTTC. Protein: CASSLFKTGLNGYTF.

CDR3 sequence (DNA): TGTGCCAGCAGCCAAGAGGGGGGGACGGATAATGAAAAACTGTTTTTT. Translated: CASSQEGGTDNEKLFF. The gene calls are TRBV4-2 and TRBJ1-4, with D tentatively TRBD1 (5 bases). The CDR3 runs to 16 residues. Per the germline V gene, CDR1 is LGHNA and CDR2 is YNFKEQ. Between the trimmed V and J ends, which lost 0 bases and 4 bases, there was a span of 12 bases.

Here the CDR3 reads CASSLIAGEPREQYF. CDR3 bases: TGTGCCAGCAGCCTTATAGCGGGGGAACCTAGAGAGCAGTACTTC. The chain couples TRBV28 to TRBJ2-7, with 9 bases fitting TRBD2. Germline lookup yields CDR1 MDHEN and CDR2 SYDVKM. After removal of 6 bases from V and 7 bases from J, the junction contained 13 bases not matched to a gene. CDR3 length equals 15 residues. The whole variable domain, filled in from reference TRBV28 and TRBJ2-7, reads DVKVTQSSRYLVKRTGEKVFLECVQDMDHENMFWYRQDPGLGLRLIYFSYDVKMKEKGDIPEGYSVSREKKERFSLILESASTNQTSMYLCASSLIAGEPREQYFGPGTRLTVT.

V usage is TRBV5-4 and J usage is TRBJ2-7, with 7 bases matching TRBD2. In germline, CDR1 is SGHNT, CDR2 YYREEE (reference sequence). Trimming removed 3 bases from V and 2 bases from J; junction bases left unmatched: 5. The CDR3 runs 14 residues. The CDR3 DNA reads as TGTGCCAGCAGCTGGTGGGGGAGGGCCTACGAGCAGTACTTC. The encoded protein is CASSWWGRAYEQYF.

This sequence joins TRBV13 and TRBJ2-5, with 10 bases lining up with TRBD2. The CDR3 totals 16 residues. Germline V gene sequence: CDR1 PRHDT, CDR2 FYEKMQ (reference sequence). The V gene end was trimmed by 5 bases and the J gene end by 6 bases; junction bases not matched to a gene: 12. The CDR3, as DNA: TGTGCCAGCAGCCCCCGGACTAGCGGACGTGTAAAGACCCAGTACTTC. Its protein is CASSPRTSGRVKTQYF.

The chain couples TRBV5-6 to TRBJ2-7; the D gene is possibly TRBD2 (6 bases). Germline V gene lookup returns CDR1 SGHDT and CDR2 YYEEEE. CDR3 length equals 15 residues. Deletions cut 0 bases from V and 0 bases from J, with 10 bases between. The CDR3 DNA reads TGTGCCAGCAGCTTGGCCGCCGGGGGCTCCTACGAGCAGTACTTC. Translating it yields CASSLAAGGSYEQYF.

CDR3 in amino acids: CASSDTRNTEAFF. The CDR3 DNA is TGTGCCAGCAGTGATACCAGGAACACTGAAGCTTTCTTT. The rearrangement uses TRBV6-1 and TRBJ1-1; no reliable D call. Germline loops: CDR1 MNHNS, CDR2 SASEGT. Trimming cost V 3 bases and J 1 base, with 6 bases left between them. The CDR3 is made up of 13 amino acids.

The sample holds a few counts of this clone. This chain joins TRBV10-3 and TRBJ2-5; 9 positions match TRBD2. After removal of 8 bases from V and 5 bases from J, the junction contained 9 bases not matched to a gene. The CDR3 consists of 14 residues. Germline assignment: CDR1 ENHRY and CDR2 SYGVKD. The CDR3 bases are TGTGCCATCGGGCGGGAGGGCCCACAGGAGACCCAGTACTTC. Translating gives CAIGREGPQETQYF.

V and J are TRBV25-1 and TRBJ2-7, with TRBD1 identical over 11 bases. CDR1 and CDR2 (germline): MGHDK, SYGVNS. Germline trimming cut 3 bases from V and 0 bases from J; bases unmatched to any gene: 10. The CDR3 is 18 amino acids. The CDR3 loop is CASSEGGQGVSRSYEQYF. CDR3 nucleotide sequence: TGTGCCAGCAGTGAGGGGGGACAGGGGGTGAGTCGCTCCTACGAGCAGTACTTC.

The chain couples TRBV7-9 to TRBJ2-5, with D tentatively TRBD2 (6 bases). The CDR3 contains 16 residues. The V gene lost 4 bases and the J gene lost 3 bases, with 18 bases spanning the gap. The V gene's germline CDR1 is SEHNR and CDR2 FQNEAQ (reference sequence). The CDR3, as DNA: TGTGCCAGCAGCTGGGCTCGGGGGAATACTGAAGAGACCCAGTACTTC. It encodes CASSWARGNTEETQYF. Full variable domain (remainder filled in from reference TRBV7-9 and TRBJ2-5): DTGVSQNPRHKITKRGQNVTFRCDPISEHNRLYWYRQTLGQGPEFLTYFQNEAQLEKSRLLSDRFSAERPKGSFSTLEIQRTEQGDSAMYLCASSWARGNTEETQYFGPGTRLLVL.